This T cell receptor (beta chain) was identified during a study of T cell responses to AZD1222 COVID-19 vaccine (dated by TCRdb to the early 2020s). Describing the broader study: TCR sequencing was performed for 230 to 250 trial participants, of whom around 200 were given two doses of AZD1222 and around 26 were given two doses of MenACWY control vaccine. Trial participants were enrolled into age subgroups of 18-55, 56-69 and 70-plus years, which contained about 150, 27 and 61 TCR-sequenced participants, respectively.

Explained via the paper, the time point label denotes: about 28 days (+/-7) after the second vaccine dose. Because spike-specific TCR depth and breadth did not differ between the two schedules, AZD1222 recipients who got a second dose at roughly 4 weeks were pooled with those who got a second dose at roughly 12 weeks. Samples from vaccinated people were obtained from the UK trials COV001 and COV002, which included a single-blind randomized controlled phase 2/3 trial of AZD1222 (ChAdOx1 nCoV-19) in healthy adults. For TCRbeta chain sequencing, PBMC samples were collected from trial participants at day 0 and at day 28 after the second dose. The CDR3 regions of human TCRbeta chains were analyzed by immunosequencing. As for the authors' bioinformatics: TCRs in the repertoires were compared against a reference library of SARS-CoV-2-specific TCRs that had been generated with the MIRA antigen-specificity platform. Breadth was defined as the fraction of unique TCRs that were SARS-CoV-2-associated, and depth was defined as the fraction of total T cells that were SARS-CoV-2-associated. Using the MIRA data, each spike-specific TCR was mapped to the spike region that the TCR reacts to and placed in a CD4 or CD8 class. Log10-transformed breadth and depth values were compared by one-way ANOVA with Sidak's multiple comparisons tests. The source is immuneACCESS, and TCRdb retained only in-frame sequences with V and J called. Part of the clones is not carried over; for the studies checked, unresolved V genes explain less than half of this, and the remainder is unexplained. V and J calls and clone size are copied from that table; D and trimming were computed from the DNA. The sample table records approximately 120,000 clones; roughly nine tenths of these occur just once. Jointly, the top ten make up approximately 9.8% of the sample.

Germline trimming: 5 bases from V, 9 bases from J; junction bases outside gene matches: 7. Measured from the cysteine to the phenylalanine, the CDR3 is 13 residues long. Left in the record is the CDR3 DNA by itself, 39 bases read in frame from the first base. CDR1 and CDR2, per the germline V gene (reference sequence), are GTSNPN and SVGIG. Broad study findings and their caveats: Most participants were white British and females outnumbered males, and the authors suggested that clonal diversity may have been underestimated. No day 14 peak-response samples were available, so repertoires were characterized only after the peak T cell response. In the small 56-69-year group, the increase in depth fell short of significance, most likely because of low power. The whole spike protein was spanned by vaccine-associated CD4 TCRs, and dominant responses were seen in regions 160-218 and 743-854. Reportedly, almost half of the unique spike-specific TCRs recognized epitopes lying outside the regions that are mutated in the B.1.351 and B.1.1.7 variants. After two AZD1222 doses, both the breadth and the depth of spike-specific TCRs were significantly higher than at day 0 and than in MenACWY recipients. Conclusions about previously exposed vaccinees were limited because only six or seven AZD1222 recipients were SARS-CoV-2 seropositive at baseline.

Regarding this clone: Its target antigen remains unknown. The input lacks base qualities; no much larger clone sits a single base away.

The source is an adult who received the AZD1222 COVID-19 vaccine. Here the chain combines TRBV30 and TRBJ1-5, with 10 central nucleotides matching TRBD1. This specimen consisted of peripheral blood, obtained 28 days after the second AZD1222 dose. In nucleotides, the sequence is TGTGCCTGGGACAGGGGGCCCTTCGGGCCCCAGCATTTT. Translated, this is CAWDRGPFGPQHF.